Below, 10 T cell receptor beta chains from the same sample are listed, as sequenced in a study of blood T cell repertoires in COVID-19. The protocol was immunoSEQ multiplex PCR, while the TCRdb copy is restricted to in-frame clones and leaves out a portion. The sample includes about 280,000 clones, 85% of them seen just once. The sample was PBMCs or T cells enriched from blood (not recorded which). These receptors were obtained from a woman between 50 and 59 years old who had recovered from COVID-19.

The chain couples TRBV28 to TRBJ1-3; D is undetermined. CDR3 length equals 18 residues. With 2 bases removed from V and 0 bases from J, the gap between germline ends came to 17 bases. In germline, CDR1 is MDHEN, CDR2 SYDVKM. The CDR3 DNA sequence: TGTGCCAGCAGTTTAAATTTTGGCGGCAGTACCTCTGGAAACACCATATATTTT. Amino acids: CASSLNFGGSTSGNTIYF.

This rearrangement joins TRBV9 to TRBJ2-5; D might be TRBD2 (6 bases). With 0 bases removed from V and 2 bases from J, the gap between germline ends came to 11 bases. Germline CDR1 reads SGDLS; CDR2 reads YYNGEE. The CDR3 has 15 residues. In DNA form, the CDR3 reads TGTGCCAGCAGCGTAGGAGTAGCGGCACAAGAGACCCAGTACTTC. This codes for CASSVGVAAQETQYF.

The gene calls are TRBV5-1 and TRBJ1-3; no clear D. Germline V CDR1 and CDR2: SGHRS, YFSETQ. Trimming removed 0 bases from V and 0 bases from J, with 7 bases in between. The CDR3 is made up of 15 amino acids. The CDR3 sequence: CASSLAPFSGNTIYF. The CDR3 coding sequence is TGCGCCAGCAGCTTGGCTCCGTTCTCTGGAAACACCATATATTTT. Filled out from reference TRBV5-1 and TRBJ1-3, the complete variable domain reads KAGVTQTPRYLIKTRGQQVTLSCSPISGHRSVSWYQQTPGQGLQFLFEYFSETQRNKGNFPGRFSGRQFSNSRSEMNVSTLELGDSALYLCASSLAPFSGNTIYFGEGSWLTVV.

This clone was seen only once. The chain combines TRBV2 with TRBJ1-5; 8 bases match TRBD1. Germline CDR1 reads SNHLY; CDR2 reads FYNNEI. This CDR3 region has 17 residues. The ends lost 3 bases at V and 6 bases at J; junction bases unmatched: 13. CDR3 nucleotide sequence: TGTGCCAGCAGTGAGGGGGAGACAGGGGATGCGAGTCAGCCCCAGCATTTT. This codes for CASSEGETGDASQPQHF.

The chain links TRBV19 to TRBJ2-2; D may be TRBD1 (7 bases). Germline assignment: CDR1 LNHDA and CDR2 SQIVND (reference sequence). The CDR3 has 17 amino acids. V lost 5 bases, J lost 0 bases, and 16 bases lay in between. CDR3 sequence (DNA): TGTGCCAGTAGTGTTCAGGGGGGCCTGTCGAACACCGGGGAGCTGTTTTTT. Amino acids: CASSVQGGLSNTGELFF.

CDR3 nucleotides: TGTGCCAGCAGTGAAACCTACACAGGGGATCAGCCCCAGCATTTT. This gives the protein CASSETYTGDQPQHF. This chain joins TRBV6-1 and TRBJ1-5; 7 bases map to TRBD1. V gave up 2 bases and J gave up 5 bases; unmatched junction bases: 6. Germline CDR1 and CDR2: MNHNS and SASEGT. The CDR3 loop spans 15 amino acids.

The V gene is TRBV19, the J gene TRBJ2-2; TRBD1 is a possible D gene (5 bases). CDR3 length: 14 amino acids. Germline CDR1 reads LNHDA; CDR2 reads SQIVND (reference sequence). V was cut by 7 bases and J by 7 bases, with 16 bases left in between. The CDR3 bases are TGTGCCAGTACTCATCCAGGGTGGGGCGGGGAGCTGTTTTTT. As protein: CASTHPGWGGELFF.

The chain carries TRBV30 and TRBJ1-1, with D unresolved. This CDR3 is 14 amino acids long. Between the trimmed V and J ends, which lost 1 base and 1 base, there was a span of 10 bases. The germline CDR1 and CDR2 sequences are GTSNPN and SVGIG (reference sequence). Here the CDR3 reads CAWSERATNTEAFF. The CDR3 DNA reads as TGTGCCTGGAGTGAGAGGGCCACGAACACTGAAGCTTTCTTT.

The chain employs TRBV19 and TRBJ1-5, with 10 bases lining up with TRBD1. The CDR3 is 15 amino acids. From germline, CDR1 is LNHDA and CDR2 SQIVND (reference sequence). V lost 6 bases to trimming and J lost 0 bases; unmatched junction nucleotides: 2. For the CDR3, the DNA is TGTGCCAGTAGGGGACAGGGGAATAGCAATCAGCCCCAGCATTTT. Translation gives CASRGQGNSNQPQHF.

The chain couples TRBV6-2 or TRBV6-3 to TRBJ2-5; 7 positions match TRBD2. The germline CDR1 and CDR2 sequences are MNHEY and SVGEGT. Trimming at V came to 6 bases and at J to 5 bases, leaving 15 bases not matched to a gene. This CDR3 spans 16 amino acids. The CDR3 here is CASSSRDSGFRETQYF. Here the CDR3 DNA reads TGTGCCAGCAGCTCCCGGGATAGCGGGTTTCGGGAGACCCAGTACTTC.